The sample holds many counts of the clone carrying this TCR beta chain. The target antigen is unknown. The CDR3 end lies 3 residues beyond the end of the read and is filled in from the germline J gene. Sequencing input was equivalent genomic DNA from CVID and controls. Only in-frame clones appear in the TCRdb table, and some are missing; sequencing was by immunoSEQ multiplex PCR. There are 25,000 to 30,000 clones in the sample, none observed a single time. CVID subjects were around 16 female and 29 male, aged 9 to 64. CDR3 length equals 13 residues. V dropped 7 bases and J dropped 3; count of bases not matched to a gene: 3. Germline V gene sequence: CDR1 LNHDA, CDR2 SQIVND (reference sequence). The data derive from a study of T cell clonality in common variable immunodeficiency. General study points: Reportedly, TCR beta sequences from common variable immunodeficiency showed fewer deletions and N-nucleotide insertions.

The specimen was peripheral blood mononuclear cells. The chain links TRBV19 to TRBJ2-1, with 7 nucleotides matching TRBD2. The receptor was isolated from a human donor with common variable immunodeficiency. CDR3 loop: CASNGGFYNEQFF. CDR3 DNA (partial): TGTGCCAGTAACGGGGGGTTCTACAATGAG.